This TCR beta chain appears in the sequencing data of a study of blood T cell repertoires in COVID-19. This clone has just one count. Sequencing used immunoSEQ multiplex PCR; TCRdb keeps in-frame clones, though not all of them. The sample has about 170,000 clones, approximately 82% seen once. In germline, CDR1 is KGHSH, CDR2 LQKENI. The CDR3 runs 17 residues. Trimming at V came to 0 bases and at J to 5 bases, leaving 11 bases not matched to a gene. The gene calls are TRBV18 and TRBJ1-2; TRBD1 matches 8 bases. The TCR sequence derives from a woman aged 45-65 years in a cohort exposed to, infected with or recovered from COVID-19 (not recorded which). Sequences were obtained from PBMCs or T cells enriched from blood (not recorded which). In nucleotides, the CDR3 is TGTGCCAGCTCACCACCGGCCCAGGGACAGGCGAGGTATGGCTACACCTTC. Amino acid sequence: CASSPPAQGQARYGYTF.